The sequence of this TCR beta chain was determined in a study of post-analysis software for immune sequencing data (dated by TCRdb to about 2015). For the wider study: The recorded disease courses included relapsing-remitting, secondary progressive and progressive-relapsing multiple sclerosis, and some patients had no subtype annotation. The patient repertoires were compared against about 10 previously published healthy control repertoires obtained from donors aged about 6 to 27 years. A subset of samples was prepared in parallel using single-end sample barcoding, then pooled and co-amplified after Illumina adapter ligation.

To demonstrate the VDJtools post-analysis software, TCR beta repertoires were profiled from the peripheral blood of 13 young patients with multiple sclerosis. The multiple sclerosis patients were children and adolescents ranging in age from roughly 6 to 15 years. Paper-wide results and their limitations: Significantly higher frequencies in patients than in controls were found for about five TRBV segments, including TRBV5-6, TRBV5-1 and TRBV20-1. Direct clustering with F measure showed strong co-clustering of samples prepared in the same batch, prompting a batch-effect correction. The multiple sclerosis patient group was slightly younger than the control group. Significantly lower normalized Chao1 diversity was found in multiple sclerosis patients than in controls, suggesting substantial peripheral T-cell clonal expansion.

This clonotype was seen at least ten times. Its antigen remains unidentified. The input lacks base qualities; no much larger clone sits a single base away. The library was made by PCR. The sequencer listed for this sample is Illumina HiSeq 2500. To reduce PCR and sequencing biases, unique molecular identifiers were incorporated into the TCR beta cDNA libraries. About 500,000 cDNA molecules were obtained for every 1 to 10 million input T cells, so each molecule roughly corresponded to one T cell. The patient libraries were prepared and sequenced with the same protocol used for the earlier healthy control dataset. Within a given batch, samples were prepared together, multiplexed and sequenced on the same HiSeq lane. The source study handled its data this way. Raw barcoded reads were processed with MIGEC, discarding single-read molecular identifier groups before consensus assembly and CDR3 extraction. VDJtools was used for post-analysis of the clonotype tables, and diversity was normalized by down-sampling every dataset to the size of the smallest sample. In repertoire overlap clustering, CDR3 amino acid sequences, but not nucleotide sequences, were matched to correct batch-related cross-sample contamination. TCRdb reran the public reads through fastp at Q25 and MiXCR, keeping productive beta chains. Rows are unified per CDR3 protein, each entry keeping the most common DNA and genes. V and J calls and clone size were set by TCRdb, not the authors. This sample gives about 760,000 distinct CDR3 sequences in total; roughly 30% of them show up just once. The ten most abundant clones make up 0.55% to 0.65% of the sample.

Taken from cysteine to phenylalanine, the CDR3 has 14 residues. CDR3 DNA is the only sequence kept; it has 42 bases, read in frame from the first base. Deletion took 2 bases off V and 6 bases off J, with a span of 17 bases between the germline ends. CDR1 SQVTM and CDR2 ANQGSEA were looked up in the germline V gene. Here the chain combines TRBV29-1 and TRBJ2-7; 7 matching bases give a weak D call of TRBD1. The TCR was taken from a girl between 10 and 17 years old with multiple sclerosis. The specimen was blood. The CDR3 has the sequence CSVEPRAGGSEQYF. The nucleotide sequence is TGCAGCGTTGAACCGAGAGCAGGGGGGAGCGAGCAGTACTTC.